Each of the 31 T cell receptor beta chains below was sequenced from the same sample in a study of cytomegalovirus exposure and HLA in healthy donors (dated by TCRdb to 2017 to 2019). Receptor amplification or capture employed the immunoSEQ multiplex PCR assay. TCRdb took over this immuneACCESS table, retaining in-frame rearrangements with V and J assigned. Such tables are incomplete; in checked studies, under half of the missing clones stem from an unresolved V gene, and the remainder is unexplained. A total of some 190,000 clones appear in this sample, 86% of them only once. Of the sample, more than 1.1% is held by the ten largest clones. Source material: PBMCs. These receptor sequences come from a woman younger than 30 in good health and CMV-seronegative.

CDR3 coding DNA: TGTGCCAGCAGTTTAACTCGCCAGGGGGTCACTGAAGCTTTCTTT. Protein: CASSLTRQGVTEAFF. V is TRBV27 and J is TRBJ1-1; TRBD1 matches at 7 bases. There are 15 residues in the CDR3. V shed 2 bases and J 4 bases; nucleotides not matched to a gene: 7. Looked up from germline, CDR1 is MNHEY and CDR2 is SMNVEV (reference sequence).

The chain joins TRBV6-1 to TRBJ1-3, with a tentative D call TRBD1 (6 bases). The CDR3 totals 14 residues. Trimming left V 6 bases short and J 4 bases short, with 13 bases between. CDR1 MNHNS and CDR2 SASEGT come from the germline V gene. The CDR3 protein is CASRPTGLGNTIYF. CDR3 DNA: TGTGCCAGCAGACCAACAGGGTTGGGAAACACCATATATTTT.

This CDR3 is CASSGAIPGLARGNEQFF. CDR3 sequence (DNA): TGCGCCAGCAGTGGGGCAATACCGGGACTCGCTCGGGGCAATGAGCAGTTCTTC. The rearrangement links TRBV10-1 to TRBJ2-1, with TRBD2 as a possible D gene (6 bases). Trimming cost V 4 bases and J 6 bases, with 25 bases left between them. Germline V CDR1 and CDR2: WNHNN, SYGVQD (reference sequence). This CDR3 spans 18 amino acids.

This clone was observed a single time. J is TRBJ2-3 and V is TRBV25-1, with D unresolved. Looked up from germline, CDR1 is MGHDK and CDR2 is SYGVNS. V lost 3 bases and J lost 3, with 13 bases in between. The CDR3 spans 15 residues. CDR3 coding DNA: TGTGCCAGCAGTGAGAAGAGGCACCCGACAGATACGCAGTATTTT. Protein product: CASSEKRHPTDTQYF.

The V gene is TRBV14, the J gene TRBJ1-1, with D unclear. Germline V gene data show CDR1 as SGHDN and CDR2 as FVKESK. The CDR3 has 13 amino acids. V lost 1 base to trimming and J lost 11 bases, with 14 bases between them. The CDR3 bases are TGTGCCAGCAGCCAAGGAGCCCCCGTAACGGCTTTCTTT. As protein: CASSQGAPVTAFF.

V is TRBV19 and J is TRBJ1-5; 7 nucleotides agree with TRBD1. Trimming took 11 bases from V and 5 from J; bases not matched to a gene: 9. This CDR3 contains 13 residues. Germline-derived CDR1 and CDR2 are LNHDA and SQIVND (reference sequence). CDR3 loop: CASSDRVDQPQHF. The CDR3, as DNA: TGTGCCTCCTCAGACAGGGTCGATCAGCCCCAGCATTTT.

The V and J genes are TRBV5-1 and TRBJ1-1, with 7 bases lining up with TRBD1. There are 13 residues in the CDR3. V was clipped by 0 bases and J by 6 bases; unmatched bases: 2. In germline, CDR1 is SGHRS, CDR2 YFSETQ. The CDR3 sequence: CASSLAGGSEAFF. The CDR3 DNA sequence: TGCGCCAGCAGCTTGGCAGGGGGTTCTGAAGCTTTCTTT.

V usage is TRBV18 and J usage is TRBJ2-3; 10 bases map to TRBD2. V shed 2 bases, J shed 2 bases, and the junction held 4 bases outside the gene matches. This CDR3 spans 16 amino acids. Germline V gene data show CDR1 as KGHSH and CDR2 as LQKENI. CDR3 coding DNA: TGTGCCAGCTCACCAAGGACTAGCGGCTACACAGATACGCAGTATTTT. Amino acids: CASSPRTSGYTDTQYF.

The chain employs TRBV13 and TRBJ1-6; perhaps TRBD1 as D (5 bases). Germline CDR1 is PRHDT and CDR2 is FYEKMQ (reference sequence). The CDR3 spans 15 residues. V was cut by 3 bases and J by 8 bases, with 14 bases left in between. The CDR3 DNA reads TGTGCCAGCAGCTTCCGTTTAACGGGGGATTCACCCCTCCACTTT. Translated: CASSFRLTGDSPLHF.

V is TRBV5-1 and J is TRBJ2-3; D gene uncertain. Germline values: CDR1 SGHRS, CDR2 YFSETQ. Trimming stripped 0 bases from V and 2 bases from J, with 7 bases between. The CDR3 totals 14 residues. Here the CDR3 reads CASSLASFTDTQYF. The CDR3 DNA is TGCGCCAGCAGCTTGGCGTCTTTCACAGATACGCAGTATTTT.

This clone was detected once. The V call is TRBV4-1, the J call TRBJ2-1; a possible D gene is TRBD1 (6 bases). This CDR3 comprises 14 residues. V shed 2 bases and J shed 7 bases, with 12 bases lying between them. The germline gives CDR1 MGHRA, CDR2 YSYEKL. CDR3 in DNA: TGCGCCAGCAGCCAATTCGACCAGGGGAATGAGCAGTTCTTC. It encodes CASSQFDQGNEQFF.

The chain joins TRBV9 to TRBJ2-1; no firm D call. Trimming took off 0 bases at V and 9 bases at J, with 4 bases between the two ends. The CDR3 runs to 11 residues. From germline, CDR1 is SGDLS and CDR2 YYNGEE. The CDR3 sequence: CASSVDGEQFF. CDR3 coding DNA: TGTGCCAGCAGCGTAGACGGTGAGCAGTTCTTC. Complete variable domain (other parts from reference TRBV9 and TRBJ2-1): DSGVTQTPKHLITATGQRVTLRCSPRSGDLSVYWYQQSLDQGLQFLIQYYNGEERAKGNILERFSAQQFPDLHSELNLSSLELGDSALYFCASSVDGEQFFGPGTRLTVL.

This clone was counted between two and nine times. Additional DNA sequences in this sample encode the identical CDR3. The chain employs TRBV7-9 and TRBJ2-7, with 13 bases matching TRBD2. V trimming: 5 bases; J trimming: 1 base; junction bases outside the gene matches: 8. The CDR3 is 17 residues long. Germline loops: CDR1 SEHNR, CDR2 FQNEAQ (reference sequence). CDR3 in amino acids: CASSRGLAGVPSYEQYF. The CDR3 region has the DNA TGTGCCAGCAGCCGAGGACTAGCGGGAGTCCCATCCTACGAGCAGTACTTC.

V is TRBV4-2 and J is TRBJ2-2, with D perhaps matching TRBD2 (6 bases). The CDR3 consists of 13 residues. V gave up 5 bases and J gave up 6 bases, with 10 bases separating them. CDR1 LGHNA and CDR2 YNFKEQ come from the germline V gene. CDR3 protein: CASSSRLAGELFF. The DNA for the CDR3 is TGTGCCAGCAGCAGTCGACTAGCCGGGGAGCTGTTTTTT.

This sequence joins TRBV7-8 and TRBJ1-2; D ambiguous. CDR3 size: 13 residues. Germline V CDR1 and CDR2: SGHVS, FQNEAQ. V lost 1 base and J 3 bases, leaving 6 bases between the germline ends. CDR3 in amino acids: CASSLDRDYGYTF. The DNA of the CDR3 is TGTGCCAGCAGCTTAGACCGAGACTATGGCTACACCTTC.

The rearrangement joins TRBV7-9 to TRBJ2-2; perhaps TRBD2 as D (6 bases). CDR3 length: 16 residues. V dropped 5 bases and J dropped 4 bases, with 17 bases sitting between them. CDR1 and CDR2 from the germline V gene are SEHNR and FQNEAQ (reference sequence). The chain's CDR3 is CASSPPGVTITGELFF. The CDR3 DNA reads TGTGCCAGCAGCCCACCGGGGGTGACTATCACCGGGGAGCTGTTTTTT.

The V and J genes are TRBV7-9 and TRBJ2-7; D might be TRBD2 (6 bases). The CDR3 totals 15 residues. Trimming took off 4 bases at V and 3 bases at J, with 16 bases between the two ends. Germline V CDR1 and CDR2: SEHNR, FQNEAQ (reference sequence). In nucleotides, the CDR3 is TGTGCCAGCAGCTACAAGAGGGACTTCAGCTACGAGCAGTACTTC. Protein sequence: CASSYKRDFSYEQYF. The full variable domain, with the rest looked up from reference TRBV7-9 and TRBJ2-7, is DTGVSQNPRHKITKRGQNVTFRCDPISEHNRLYWYRQTLGQGPEFLTYFQNEAQLEKSRLLSDRFSAERPKGSFSTLEIQRTEQGDSAMYLCASSYKRDFSYEQYFGPGTRLTVT.

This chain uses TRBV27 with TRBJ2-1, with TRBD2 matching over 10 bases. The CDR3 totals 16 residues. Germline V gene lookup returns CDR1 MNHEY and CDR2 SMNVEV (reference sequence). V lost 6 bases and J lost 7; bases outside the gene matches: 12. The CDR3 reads CASRFEAGGPDNEQFF. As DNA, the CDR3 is TGTGCCAGCAGATTCGAAGCGGGAGGGCCGGATAATGAGCAGTTCTTC.

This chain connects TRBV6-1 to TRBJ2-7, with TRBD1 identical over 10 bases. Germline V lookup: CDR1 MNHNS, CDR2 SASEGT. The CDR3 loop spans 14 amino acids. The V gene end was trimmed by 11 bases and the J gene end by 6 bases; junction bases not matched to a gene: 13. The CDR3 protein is CAARAGTGASEQYF. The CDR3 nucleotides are TGTGCCGCTCGGGCCGGGACAGGGGCTTCCGAGCAGTACTTC.

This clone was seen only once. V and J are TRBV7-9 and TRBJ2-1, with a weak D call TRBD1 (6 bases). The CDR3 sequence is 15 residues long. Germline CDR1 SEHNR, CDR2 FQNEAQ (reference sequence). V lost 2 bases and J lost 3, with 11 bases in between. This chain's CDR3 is CASSLRTAFYNEQFF. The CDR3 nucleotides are TGTGCCAGCAGCTTACGGACAGCGTTCTACAATGAGCAGTTCTTC.

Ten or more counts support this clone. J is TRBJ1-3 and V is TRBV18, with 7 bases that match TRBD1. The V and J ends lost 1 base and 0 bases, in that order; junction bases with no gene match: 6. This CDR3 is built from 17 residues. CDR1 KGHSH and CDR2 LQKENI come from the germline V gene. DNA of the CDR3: TGTGCCAGCTCACCACGGTCCCCAGGGGGCTCTGGAAACACCATATATTTT. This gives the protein CASSPRSPGGSGNTIYF.

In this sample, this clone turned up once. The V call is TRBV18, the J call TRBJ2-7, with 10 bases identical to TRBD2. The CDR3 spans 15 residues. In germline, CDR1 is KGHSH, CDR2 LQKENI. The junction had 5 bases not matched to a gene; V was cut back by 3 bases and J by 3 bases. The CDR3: CASSPLAGASYEQYF. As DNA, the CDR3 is TGTGCCAGCTCACCTCTAGCGGGGGCAAGCTACGAGCAGTACTTC.

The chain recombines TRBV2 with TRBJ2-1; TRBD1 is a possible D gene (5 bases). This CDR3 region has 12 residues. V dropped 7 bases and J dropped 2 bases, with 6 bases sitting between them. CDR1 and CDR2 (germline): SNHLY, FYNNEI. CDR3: CASTGPYNEQFF. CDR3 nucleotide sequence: TGTGCCAGCACAGGGCCCTACAATGAGCAGTTCTTC.

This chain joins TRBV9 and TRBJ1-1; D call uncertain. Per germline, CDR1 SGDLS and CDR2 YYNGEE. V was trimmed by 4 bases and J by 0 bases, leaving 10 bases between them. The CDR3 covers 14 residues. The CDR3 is CASSSREMNTEAFF. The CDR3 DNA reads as TGTGCCAGCAGCTCCCGGGAGATGAACACTGAAGCTTTCTTT.

Here the CDR3 DNA reads TGCGCCAGCAGCCAAGTCCAGGGGGAGTCGGGCATTCAGTACTTC. This codes for CASSQVQGESGIQYF. The chain uses TRBV4-1 and TRBJ2-4; TRBD1 agrees at 7 bases. Germline lookup yields CDR1 MGHRA and CDR2 YSYEKL. V lost 1 base, J lost 9 bases, and 9 bases stayed unmatched. The CDR3 has 15 residues.

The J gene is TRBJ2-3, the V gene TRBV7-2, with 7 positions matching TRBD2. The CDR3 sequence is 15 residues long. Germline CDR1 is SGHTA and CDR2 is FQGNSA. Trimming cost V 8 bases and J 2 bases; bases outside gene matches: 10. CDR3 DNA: TGTGCCAGCGGGAGTGGAGCGGGATTCACAGATACGCAGTATTTT. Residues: CASGSGAGFTDTQYF. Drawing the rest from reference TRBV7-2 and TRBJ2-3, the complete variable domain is GAGVSQSPSNKVTEKGKDVELRCDPISGHTALYWYRQSLGQGLEFLIYFQGNSAPDKSGLPSDRFSAERTGGSVSTLTIQRTQQEDSAVYLCASGSGAGFTDTQYFGPGTRLTVL.

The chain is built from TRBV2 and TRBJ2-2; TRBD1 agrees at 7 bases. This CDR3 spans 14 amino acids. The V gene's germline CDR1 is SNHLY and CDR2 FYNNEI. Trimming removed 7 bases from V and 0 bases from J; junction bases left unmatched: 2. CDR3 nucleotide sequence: TGTGCCAGCACCGACAGGGCGAACACCGGGGAGCTGTTTTTT. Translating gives CASTDRANTGELFF. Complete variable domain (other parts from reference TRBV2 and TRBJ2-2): EPEVTQTPSHQVTQMGQEVILRCVPISNHLYFYWYRQILGQKVEFLVSFYNNEISEKSEIFDDQFSVERPDGSNFTLKIRSTKLEDSAMYFCASTDRANTGELFFGEGSRLTVL.

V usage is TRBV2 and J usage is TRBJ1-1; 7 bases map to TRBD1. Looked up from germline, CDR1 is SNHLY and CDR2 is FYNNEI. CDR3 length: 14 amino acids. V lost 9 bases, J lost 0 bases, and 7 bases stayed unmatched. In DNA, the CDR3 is TGTGCCAGACGACAGGGAACTATGAACACTGAAGCTTTCTTT. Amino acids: CARRQGTMNTEAFF.

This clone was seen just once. The CDR3 reads CASFVQGKGYTF. CDR3 in DNA: TGTGCCAGTTTTGTGCAGGGGAAAGGCTACACCTTC. The chain is built from TRBV19 and TRBJ1-2, with D possibly being TRBD1 (6 bases). Trimming pared 8 bases from V and 8 bases from J, leaving 15 bases between. CDR1 and CDR2 (germline): LNHDA, SQIVND (reference sequence). The CDR3 length is 12 residues.

The CDR3 here is CASRSGGLSEKLFF. CDR3 DNA: TGTGCCAGCAGGAGCGGGGGGCTAAGTGAAAAACTGTTTTTT. The rearrangement joins TRBV2 to TRBJ1-4, with D possibly matching TRBD1 (6 bases). CDR3 size: 14 residues. V was pared by 6 bases and J by 7 bases, with 15 bases between. The germline V gene has CDR1 SNHLY and CDR2 FYNNEI. The full variable domain, completed using reference TRBV2 and TRBJ1-4, is EPEVTQTPSHQVTQMGQEVILRCVPISNHLYFYWYRQILGQKVEFLVSFYNNEISEKSEIFDDQFSVERPDGSNFTLKIRSTKLEDSAMYFCASRSGGLSEKLFFGSGTQLSVL.

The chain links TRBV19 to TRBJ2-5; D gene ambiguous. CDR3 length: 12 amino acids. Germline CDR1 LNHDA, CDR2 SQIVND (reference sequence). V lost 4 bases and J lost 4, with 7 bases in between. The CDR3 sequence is CASSNSGETQYF. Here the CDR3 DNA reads TGTGCCAGTAGTAATAGTGGAGAGACCCAGTACTTC.